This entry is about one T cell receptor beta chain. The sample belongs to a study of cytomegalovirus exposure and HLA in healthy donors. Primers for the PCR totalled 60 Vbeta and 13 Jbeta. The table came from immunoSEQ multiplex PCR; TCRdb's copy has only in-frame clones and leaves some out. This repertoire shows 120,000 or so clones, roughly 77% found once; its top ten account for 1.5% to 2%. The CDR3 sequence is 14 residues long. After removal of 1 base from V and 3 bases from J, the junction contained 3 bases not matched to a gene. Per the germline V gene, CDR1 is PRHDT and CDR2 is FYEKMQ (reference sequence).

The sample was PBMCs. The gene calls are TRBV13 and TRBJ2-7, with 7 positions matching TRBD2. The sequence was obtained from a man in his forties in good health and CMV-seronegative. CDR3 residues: CASSLAGGVYEQYF. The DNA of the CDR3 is TGTGCCAGCAGCTTAGCGGGAGGAGTCTACGAGCAGTACTTC.